The TCR beta chain described here comes from a study of CD8 T cells in ankylosing spondylitis. Overall study findings and caveats: Earlier reports found some motif variants in synovial fluid and blood in reactive arthritis. Ankylosing spondylitis blood seemed to carry a telltale TCR beta motif made of several highly homologous variants.

CDR3 length: 15 amino acids. Germline V gene data show CDR1 as MDHEN and CDR2 as SYDVKM. J was trimmed by 3 bases and V by 3 bases; bases with no gene match: 8. This clonotype was detected many times. Its cognate antigen is unknown. Preparation of TCR beta libraries was done by quantitative 5'-RACE with molecular barcodes. TCRdb reprocessed the 5' RACE reads via MiXCR and lists one record per CDR3 protein. The repertoire has about 140,000 distinct CDR3 sequences, 5.5% to 7.5% of them found once; the top ten carry 9.5% to 15%. This chain connects TRBV28 to TRBJ2-7; 7 nucleotides match TRBD1. Input material: blood, either unsorted or a sorted T cell fraction (not recorded which). This clonotype originated in a female donor with ankylosing spondylitis or in good health (not recorded which). The CDR3 DNA follows: TGTGCCAGCAGTTTCACAGGGGTCGAGGACTACGAGCAGTACTTC. It codes for CASSFTGVEDYEQYF.